The present T cell receptor beta chain was sequenced within a study of cytomegalovirus exposure and HLA in healthy donors. Overall study results and limits: TCR beta V segments were, for the most part, productive about 90% or about 30% of the time in an earlier analysis. For TCR beta chains, V- and J-gene trimming was later linked to a missense DCLRE1C variant. Reportedly, diagnosis of cytomegalovirus status by the classifier showed high specificity and sensitivity. A later analysis found that most CMV-associated TCR beta chains appeared HLA-restricted.

With 60 Vbeta and 13 Jbeta primers, the PCR was carried out. Here immunoSEQ multiplex PCR was the method, and the copy in TCRdb shows in-frame clones only, minus some. This listing includes some 130,000 clones. This CDR3 has 15 residues. V shed 5 bases and J 8 bases; nucleotides not matched to a gene: 9. Germline CDR1 SGHTA, CDR2 FQGTGA. Of note for this clone: As yet, its antigen is unknown.

This chain joins TRBV7-3 and TRBJ2-1; 10 bases fit TRBD1. The sequencing sample was made of PBMCs. The sequence was obtained from an older woman in good health and CMV-seronegative. The CDR3 is CASSTKGQGSHEQFF. The CDR3 DNA follows: TGTGCCAGCAGCACGAAGGGACAGGGGTCGCATGAGCAGTTCTTC.